In its sample, the clone carrying this T cell receptor beta chain was seen many times. Its specificity is not known. Three rounds of nested PCR, following a modified ARM-PCR protocol, produced the TCRbeta library. TCRdb re-analysed the multiplex PCR reads in MiXCR, keeping a single row per CDR3 protein. The data show 44,000 or so distinct CDR3 sequences, roughly 60% seen once. This entry is derived from a study of tumor and adjacent non-tumor tissue in lung cancer. For the study at large: Each sample yielded approximately 4 million productive TCRbeta reads on average.

This sample's RNA came from whole unsorted tissue. Distant lung tissue was collected more than 3 cm away from the tumor edge. The germline CDR1 and CDR2 sequences are KGHSH and LQKENI. V was clipped by 3 bases and J by 4 bases; unmatched bases: 6. The CDR3 runs 17 residues. Broader study findings: Tumor repertoires had a smaller top 100 clone share than normal lung. Compared with tumor, normal lung showed significantly lower TCR diversity.

The sequence was obtained from a woman aged 40 to 50 with non-small cell lung cancer. Sequencing used distant non-tumor lung tissue. This chain connects TRBV18 to TRBJ2-1; 13 nucleotides agree with TRBD2. The CDR3 coding sequence is TGTGCCAGCTCACCCCGTACTAGCGGGAGGGATTACAATGAGCAGTTCTTC. Translating it yields CASSPRTSGRDYNEQFF.